These 6 T cell receptor beta chains were all obtained from the same sample, sequenced in a study of T-cell reconstitution after alpha-beta-depleted transplantation in children. Unique molecular identifiers were incorporated into the prepared TCRbeta library. TCRdb itself ran the PCR reads through MiXCR, one entry per CDR3 protein. The sample comprises under 300,000 distinct CDR3 sequences, roughly 11% of which are singletons, and about 25% rests with the top ten. The specimen comprised peripheral blood, sampled 180 days after TCRalphabeta/CD19-depleted stem cell transplant. These receptors all come from a male patient under 10 years old who had a stem cell transplant for chronic granulomatous disease, so the T cells may come from the graft donor.

This clonotype was detected only a few times. One end of the junction does not line up with germline, which may come from a read error. The gene calls are TRBV13 and TRBJ1-3; 7 nucleotides match TRBD1. CDR1 and CDR2 (germline): PRHDT, FYEKMQ (reference sequence). There are 12 residues in the CDR3. CDR3 region: CASSFGQDRLHF. For the CDR3, the DNA is TGTGCCAGCAGCTTCGGACAGGACCGGTTACATTTT. The whole variable domain, remainder taken from reference TRBV13 and TRBJ1-3, is AAGVIQSPRHLIKEKRETATLKCYPIPRHDTVYWYQQGPGQDPQFLISFYEKMQSDKGSIPDRFSAQQFSDYHSELNMSSLELGDSALYFCASSFGQDRLHFGEGSWLTVV.

This clonotype was found many times. The rearrangement links TRBV28 to TRBJ2-7, with 8 bases matching TRBD2. This CDR3 has 15 amino acids. V lost 4 bases and J lost 0; bases outside the gene matches: 5. CDR1 and CDR2 from the germline V gene are MDHEN and SYDVKM. The DNA for the CDR3 is TGTGCCAGCAGTTCATTAGCGGGGAGCTCCTACGAGCAGTACTTC. It translates to CASSSLAGSSYEQYF.

Concerning this clonotype: A read error may explain this, as a much larger clone is one base away. V gene TRBV6-5 combines with J gene TRBJ2-7; perhaps TRBD1 as D (5 bases). This CDR3 has 14 residues. V gave up 2 bases and J gave up 6 bases, with 14 bases separating them. The germline V gene has CDR1 MNHEY and CDR2 SVGAGI. The CDR3 region has the DNA TGTGCCAGCAGTTACACCACAGGCCTAGGCGAGCAGTACTTC. Protein sequence: CASSYTTGLGEQYF.

This clonotype was detected ten times or more. The rearrangement joins TRBV12-3 or TRBV12-4 to TRBJ1-5; TRBD1 aligns across 7 bases. J gave up 2 bases and V 3 bases, and 10 bases lay outside the gene matches. The CDR3 has 17 residues. CDR3 residues: CASSFLLGGLGNQPQHF. The CDR3 DNA reads as TGTGCCAGCAGTTTCTTGTTAGGGGGCTTAGGCAATCAGCCCCAGCATTTT.

This clonotype was seen a single time. J is TRBJ2-5 and V is TRBV19; D remains unclear. The germline CDR1 and CDR2 sequences are LNHDA and SQIVND (reference sequence). Trimming shortened V by 9 bases and J by 4 bases, and 12 bases separated the two germline ends. CDR3 length: 12 residues. This chain's CDR3 is CASTDRRETQYF. In nucleotides, the CDR3 is TGTGCCAGCACGGATAGGAGAGAGACCCAGTACTTC.

This chain connects TRBV20-1 to TRBJ1-5; tentatively, D is TRBD1 (6 bases). Looked up from germline, CDR1 is DFQATT and CDR2 is SNEGSKA (reference sequence). This CDR3 spans 17 amino acids. Trimming removed 3 bases from V and 1 base from J, with 19 bases in between. The CDR3 nucleotides read TGCAGTGCTAGGCGGGACACTCAGCGACTGAGCAATCAGCCCCAGCATTTT. This gives the protein CSARRDTQRLSNQPQHF.